This TCR beta chain was sequenced during a study of blood T cell repertoires in COVID-19. Turning to the study itself: From T cells, B-cell-depleted T cells, or PBMCs came the material, which was cDNA or gDNA.

Study members were between about 18 and 90 years old and lived in 24 US regions. CDR3 length equals 12 residues. Trimming removed 1 base at V and 4 bases at J, with 4 bases between. In germline, CDR1 is LGHNT, CDR2 FRNRAP. The data were produced by immunoSEQ multiplex PCR, yet TCRdb's version contains in-frame clones alone and is incomplete. The repertoire holds some 150,000 clones, with about 90% as singletons. Sequences were obtained from PBMCs or T cells enriched from blood (not recorded which). This chain uses TRBV12-5 with TRBJ1-2, with unresolved D. The receptor was derived from a human donor with acute COVID-19. The donor label of this sample is uncertain. CDR3 nucleotide sequence: TGTGCTAGTGGTTTGGACAGCTATGGCTACACCTTC. As protein: CASGLDSYGYTF.